The 22 T cell receptor beta chains below were found in one sample sequenced in a study of vaccination effects on CD4 cells after COVID-19. Peptide-pool stimulation followed by sequencing identified expanded antigen-specific CD4+ clonotypes in the ViraFEST assay. At the end of 9 to 11 days of culture, CD4+ T cells were isolated. According to the study, vaccine recipients showed no prior SARS-CoV-2 infection and negative nucleocapsid antibodies. These receptors lack a known antigen. Generated by immunoSEQ multiplex PCR, the TCRdb table keeps only in-frame clones and is missing some. Here the sample spans about 22,000 clones, 75% being singletons. This material consisted of CD4+ T cells from PBMCs cultured with HCoV-NL63 spike peptides, taken before COVID-19 vaccination. These receptors were taken from a human donor who received a COVID-19 vaccine.

J is TRBJ2-1 and V is TRBV19; D is uncertain. The CDR3 is 13 residues long. The V and J ends lost 3 bases and 6 bases respectively, with 9 bases between them. The germline CDR1 and CDR2 sequences are LNHDA and SQIVND (reference sequence). This chain's CDR3 is CASSIGPSNEQFF. The CDR3 DNA sequence: TGTGCCAGTAGTATTGGTCCAAGCAATGAGCAGTTCTTC.

The CDR3 reads CASRVAAHNEQFF. The DNA for the CDR3 is TGTGCCAGCAGGGTAGCGGCCCACAATGAGCAGTTCTTC. This chain links TRBV6-5 with TRBJ2-1; D may be TRBD2 (6 bases). The germline V gene has CDR1 MNHEY and CDR2 SVGAGI. V lost 6 bases and J lost 5, with 11 bases in between. CDR3 length: 13 residues.

The chain couples TRBV19 to TRBJ2-1; TRBD1 is a possible D gene (6 bases). The germline V gene encodes CDR1 LNHDA and CDR2 SQIVND (reference sequence). This CDR3 has 14 residues. Between the trimmed V and J ends, which lost 10 bases and 7 bases, there was a span of 20 bases. In nucleotides, the CDR3 is TGTGCCACCGCTAACCCAGGGGAGAGGAATGAGCAGTTCTTC. Translated: CATANPGERNEQFF. Full variable domain (remainder filled in from reference TRBV19 and TRBJ2-1): DGGITQSPKYLFRKEGQNVTLSCEQNLNHDAMYWYRQDPGQGLRLIYYSQIVNDFQKGDIAEGYSVSREKKESFPLTVTSAQKNPTAFYLCATANPGERNEQFFGPGTRLTVL.

This clone was seen more than once but under ten times. This sequence joins TRBV6-5 and TRBJ1-6; 7 nucleotides line up with TRBD1. The germline gives CDR1 MNHEY, CDR2 SVGAGI. Trimming removed 5 bases from V and 7 bases from J; junction bases left unmatched: 2. The CDR3 contains 13 residues. The CDR3 coding sequence is TGTGCCAGCAGTACACAGGGGAATTCACCCCTCCACTTT. Translation gives CASSTQGNSPLHF.

This clone is a singleton in its sample. This chain joins TRBV6-5 and TRBJ1-5, with TRBD1 as a possible D gene (5 bases). V was cut by 6 bases and J by 5 bases, with 17 bases left in between. The CDR3 totals 15 residues. Germline-derived CDR1 and CDR2 are MNHEY and SVGAGI. The CDR3 region has the DNA TGTGCCAGCAGGCTCGTGGACACCTATGATCAGCCCCAGCATTTT. Encoded protein: CASRLVDTYDQPQHF.

The chain joins TRBV24-1 to TRBJ2-1; unclear D gene. The CDR3 consists of 14 residues. V was clipped by 8 bases and J by 0 bases, with 10 bases between them. Germline V gene data show CDR1 as KGHDR and CDR2 as SFDVKD. Here the CDR3 reads CATTHTSSYNEQFF. In DNA form, the CDR3 reads TGTGCCACCACTCACACGAGCTCCTACAATGAGCAGTTCTTC.

This chain joins TRBV10-3 and TRBJ1-5; perhaps TRBD1 as D (5 bases). CDR3 length: 14 amino acids. Germline V gene lookup returns CDR1 ENHRY and CDR2 SYGVKD. The ends were cut back, 3 bases at V and 6 bases at J, with 12 bases in the middle. CDR3 protein: CAISDGGNTQPQHF. CDR3 DNA sequence: TGTGCCATCAGTGATGGGGGGAATACTCAGCCCCAGCATTTT.

V and J are TRBV7-9 and TRBJ2-2, with D possibly TRBD1 on 6 matching bases. Germline-derived CDR1 and CDR2 are SEHNR and FQNEAQ (reference sequence). V was clipped by 4 bases and J by 7 bases, with 10 bases between them. The CDR3 is made up of 13 amino acids. The CDR3 protein is CASSYGTSGELFF. The CDR3 nucleotides read TGTGCCAGCAGCTACGGGACAAGCGGGGAGCTGTTTTTT.

The V and J genes are TRBV5-1 and TRBJ2-5, with 15 bases lining up with TRBD2. With V trimmed by 2 bases and J by 4 bases, 6 bases remained unmatched. Germline CDR1 SGHRS, CDR2 YFSETQ. The CDR3 is 17 residues long. CDR3 in amino acids: CASSFGGGLAGGETQYF. The CDR3 DNA follows: TGCGCCAGCAGCTTCGGGGGGGGACTAGCGGGAGGAGAGACCCAGTACTTC. Full variable domain (remainder filled in from reference TRBV5-1 and TRBJ2-5): KAGVTQTPRYLIKTRGQQVTLSCSPISGHRSVSWYQQTPGQGLQFLFEYFSETQRNKGNFPGRFSGRQFSNSRSEMNVSTLELGDSALYLCASSFGGGLAGGETQYFGPGTRLLVL.

V and J are TRBV30 and TRBJ1-5; D not certain. Per germline, CDR1 GTSNPN and CDR2 SVGIG (reference sequence). V was cut by 0 bases and J by 0 bases, with 3 bases left in between. The CDR3 consists of 13 residues. The CDR3 loop is CAWSVASNQPQHF. The CDR3 DNA reads TGTGCCTGGAGTGTTGCTAGCAATCAGCCCCAGCATTTT.

The V and J genes are TRBV7-2 and TRBJ1-5, with a weak D call TRBD1 (5 bases). Germline V CDR1 and CDR2: SGHTA, FQGNSA. The CDR3 is 13 residues long. The ends were cut back, 4 bases at V and 7 bases at J, with 11 bases in the middle. The CDR3 nucleotides read TGTGCCAGCAGCTCTACGGGGGGGCAGCCCCAGCATTTT. It specifies CASSSTGGQPQHF.

This clone was seen once. This chain joins TRBV7-3 and TRBJ2-3, with 9 bases lining up with TRBD2. Trimming removed 3 bases from V and 5 bases from J; junction bases left unmatched: 15. Germline CDR1 SGHTA, CDR2 FQGTGA. There are 18 residues in the CDR3. The CDR3, as DNA: TGTGCCAGCAGCTTCTCTCGACAGGCGGGGGGGCTGCTAGATACGCAGTATTTT. It specifies CASSFSRQAGGLLDTQYF. The whole variable domain, filled in from reference TRBV7-3 and TRBJ2-3, reads GAGVSQTPSNKVTEKGKYVELRCDPISGHTALYWYRQSLGQGPEFLIYFQGTGAADDSGLPNDRFFAVRPEGSVSTLKIQRTERGDSAVYLCASSFSRQAGGLLDTQYFGPGTRLTVL.

This clone was picked up a small number of times. This rearrangement joins TRBV5-5 to TRBJ1-5; D uncertain. Germline CDR1 SGHKS, CDR2 YYEKEE (reference sequence). The CDR3 is 15 residues long. Trimming removed 2 bases at V and 2 bases at J, with 11 bases between. The CDR3 DNA is TGTGCCAGCAGCTTACGGATCCCCGGCAATCAGCCCCAGCATTTT. Translating it yields CASSLRIPGNQPQHF. The full variable domain, its missing parts supplied by reference TRBV5-5 and TRBJ1-5, is DAGVTQSPTHLIKTRGQQVTLRCSPISGHKSVSWYQQVLGQGPQFIFQYYEKEERGRGNFPDRFSARQFPNYSSELNVNALLLGDSALYLCASSLRIPGNQPQHFGDGTRLSIL.

The sample holds a few counts of this clone. The V gene is TRBV7-9, the J gene TRBJ2-1; D not certain. V was trimmed by 2 bases and J by 9 bases, leaving 11 bases between them. The CDR3 totals 13 residues. Germline assignment: CDR1 SEHNR and CDR2 FQNEAQ (reference sequence). The CDR3 here is CASSLQGPAEQFF. CDR3 bases: TGTGCCAGCAGCTTACAAGGACCTGCTGAGCAGTTCTTC. The complete variable domain, with remaining parts taken from reference TRBV7-9 and TRBJ2-1, reads DTGVSQNPRHKITKRGQNVTFRCDPISEHNRLYWYRQTLGQGPEFLTYFQNEAQLEKSRLLSDRFSAERPKGSFSTLEIQRTEQGDSAMYLCASSLQGPAEQFFGPGTRLTVL.

The chain joins TRBV7-8 to TRBJ1-1; possibly TRBD1 for D (6 bases). The V gene lost 5 bases and the J gene lost 5 bases, with 12 bases spanning the gap. The CDR3 spans 13 residues. Looked up from germline, CDR1 is SGHVS and CDR2 is FQNEAQ. CDR3 region: CASSIIQGTEAFF. The CDR3 DNA sequence: TGTGCCAGCAGCATTATACAGGGAACTGAAGCTTTCTTT.

The table lists this clone with a few counts. The V and J genes are TRBV2 and TRBJ1-1; D call uncertain. Trimming pared 7 bases from V and 10 bases from J, leaving 16 bases between. The CDR3 sequence is 12 residues long. Germline CDR1 SNHLY, CDR2 FYNNEI. For the CDR3, the DNA is TGTGCCAGCACTAGAGAGGGTGTTGGAGCTTTCTTT. This encodes CASTREGVGAFF. Supplemented by reference TRBV2 and TRBJ1-1, the full variable domain reads EPEVTQTPSHQVTQMGQEVILRCVPISNHLYFYWYRQILGQKVEFLVSFYNNEISEKSEIFDDQFSVERPDGSNFTLKIRSTKLEDSAMYFCASTREGVGAFFGQGTRLTVV.

The chain combines TRBV11-2 with TRBJ1-2; the D gene is possibly TRBD1 (5 bases). The ends were cut back, 0 bases at V and 4 bases at J, with 12 bases in the middle. This CDR3 spans 15 amino acids. Germline CDR1 reads SGHAT; CDR2 reads FQNNGV. The CDR3 coding sequence is TGTGCCAGCAGCTTAGAGCCCTCAGGGTCCTATGGCTACACCTTC. This encodes CASSLEPSGSYGYTF.

The V gene is TRBV3-1 (or the pseudogene TRBV3-2), the J gene TRBJ2-7, with 7 bases identical to TRBD1. After removal of 2 bases from V and 4 bases from J, the junction contained 5 bases not matched to a gene. The CDR3 spans 14 residues. Germline loops: CDR1 LGHDT, CDR2 YNNKEL (reference sequence). In DNA form, the CDR3 reads TGTGCCAGCAGCCAAACCCGACAGGGTTACGAGCAGTACTTC. It yields the protein CASSQTRQGYEQYF.

The rearrangement uses TRBV6-2 or TRBV6-3 and TRBJ2-7; TRBD2 agrees at 9 bases. The V gene end was trimmed by 2 bases and the J gene end by 0 bases; junction bases not matched to a gene: 8. The CDR3 consists of 17 residues. Germline V CDR1 and CDR2: MNHEY, SVGEGT. The CDR3 nucleotides are TGTGCCAGCAGTTACGGTCGGGGTAGCGGGGGCTCCTACGAGCAGTACTTC. Its translation is CASSYGRGSGGSYEQYF.

This clone was observed a handful of times. V is TRBV18 and J is TRBJ2-1, with D uncertain. The CDR3 has 13 amino acids. The germline gives CDR1 KGHSH, CDR2 LQKENI. Trimming left V 3 bases short and J 4 bases short, with 7 bases between. The CDR3 DNA reads as TGTGCCAGCTCACCTTCACGATACAATGAGCAGTTCTTC. It translates to CASSPSRYNEQFF.

The gene calls are TRBV27 and TRBJ1-6, with D perhaps matching TRBD1 (5 bases). Germline V gene lookup returns CDR1 MNHEY and CDR2 SMNVEV (reference sequence). V was trimmed by 11 bases and J by 9 bases, leaving 14 bases between them. The CDR3 has 12 residues. The CDR3 protein is CAAGFGRSPLHF. CDR3 DNA: TGTGCCGCAGGGTTTGGGCGTTCACCCCTCCACTTT.

The chain recombines TRBV7-9 with TRBJ2-3, with 10 bases matching TRBD2. Germline values: CDR1 SEHNR, CDR2 FQNEAQ (reference sequence). Trimming removed 5 bases from V and 3 bases from J; junction bases left unmatched: 5. The CDR3 covers 15 residues. Here the CDR3 DNA reads TGTGCCAGCAGCCCTAGCGGGAGTGGGACAGATACGCAGTATTTT. Its protein is CASSPSGSGTDTQYF.